This T cell receptor (beta chain) was sequenced for a study of T cells in Graves' hyperthyroidism and ophthalmopathy. The CDR3 totals 15 residues. Between the trimmed V and J ends, which lost 4 bases and 3 bases, there was a span of 16 bases. The germline gives CDR1 SEHNR, CDR2 FQNEAQ (reference sequence). Study-level results: Most thyroid clonotypes that were expanded above 0.001 also turned up in blood. A model using 13 V-J features told ophthalmopathy apart from stable hyperthyroidism. The model's output predicted ophthalmopathy at a median of 6.5 months prior to onset.

Comments on this clonotype: As yet, its antigen is unknown.

Amplified TCR beta CDR3 regions came from RNA transcripts. HTBI primers were used for first-round RT-PCR of the TCR CDR3. MiXCR, applied by TCRdb to the multiplex PCR reads, yields one record per CDR3 protein. The sample contains around 540,000 distinct CDR3 sequences, about 45% of which appear only once. Patients were aged 18 to 65, had disease duration under 2 months, and had newly diagnosed hyperthyroidism. Sequenced sample: peripheral blood or thyroid tissue (not recorded which). The source is a woman aged 18-29 years with Graves' hyperthyroidism. The chain employs TRBV7-9 and TRBJ2-7, with D tentatively TRBD1 (5 bases). CDR3: CASSSGAGKGYEQYF. In DNA, the CDR3 is TGTGCCAGCAGCTCTGGGGCAGGGAAGGGCTACGAGCAGTACTTC.